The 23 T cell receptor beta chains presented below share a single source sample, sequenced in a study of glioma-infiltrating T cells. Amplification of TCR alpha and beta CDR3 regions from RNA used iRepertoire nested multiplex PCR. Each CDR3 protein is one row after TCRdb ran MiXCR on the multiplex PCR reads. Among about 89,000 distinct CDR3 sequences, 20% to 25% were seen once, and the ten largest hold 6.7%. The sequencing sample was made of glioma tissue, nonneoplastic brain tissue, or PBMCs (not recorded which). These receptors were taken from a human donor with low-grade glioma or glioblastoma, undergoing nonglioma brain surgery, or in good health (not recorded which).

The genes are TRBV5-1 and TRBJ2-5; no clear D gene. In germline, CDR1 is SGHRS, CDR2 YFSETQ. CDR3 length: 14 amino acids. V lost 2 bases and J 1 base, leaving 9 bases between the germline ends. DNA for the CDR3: TGCGCCAGCAGCTTTCGGCGGACCCAAGAGACCCAGTACTTC. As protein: CASSFRRTQETQYF.

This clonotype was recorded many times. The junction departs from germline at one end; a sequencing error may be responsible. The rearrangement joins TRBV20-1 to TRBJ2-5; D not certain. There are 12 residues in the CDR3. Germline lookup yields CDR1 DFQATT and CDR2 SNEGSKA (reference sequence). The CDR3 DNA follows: TGCAGTGCCCCTCGGAGCGAAGAAACCCAGTACTTC. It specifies CSAPRSEETQYF.

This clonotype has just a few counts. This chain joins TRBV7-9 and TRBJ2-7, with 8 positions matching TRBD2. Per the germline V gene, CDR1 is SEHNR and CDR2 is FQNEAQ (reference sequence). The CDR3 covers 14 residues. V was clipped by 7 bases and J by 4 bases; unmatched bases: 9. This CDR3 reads CASTPREGPYEQYF. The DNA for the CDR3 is TGTGCCAGCACCCCACGGGAGGGCCCATACGAGCAGTACTTC.

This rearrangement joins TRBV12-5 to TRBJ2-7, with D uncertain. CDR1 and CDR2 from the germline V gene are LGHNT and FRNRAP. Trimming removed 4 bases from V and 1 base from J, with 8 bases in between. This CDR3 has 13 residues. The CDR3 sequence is CASGSLTSYEQYF. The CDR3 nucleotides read TGTGCTAGTGGTTCTCTCACATCCTACGAGCAGTACTTC.

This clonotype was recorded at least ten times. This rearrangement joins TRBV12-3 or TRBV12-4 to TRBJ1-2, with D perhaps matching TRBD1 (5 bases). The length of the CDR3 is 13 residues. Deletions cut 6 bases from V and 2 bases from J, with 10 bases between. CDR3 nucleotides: TGTGCCAGCAGGAGGGGTTTCAACTATGGCTACACCTTC. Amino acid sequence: CASRRGFNYGYTF.

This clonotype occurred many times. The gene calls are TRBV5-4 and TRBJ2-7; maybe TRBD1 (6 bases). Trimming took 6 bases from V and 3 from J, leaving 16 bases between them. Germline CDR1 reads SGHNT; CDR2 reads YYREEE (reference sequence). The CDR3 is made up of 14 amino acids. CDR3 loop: CASTMGTTGYEQYF. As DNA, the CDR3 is TGTGCCAGCACGATGGGGACAACTGGCTACGAGCAGTACTTC.

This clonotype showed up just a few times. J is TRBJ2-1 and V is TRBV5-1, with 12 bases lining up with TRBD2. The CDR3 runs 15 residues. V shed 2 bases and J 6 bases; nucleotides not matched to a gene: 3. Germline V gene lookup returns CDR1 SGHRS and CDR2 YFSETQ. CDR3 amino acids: CASSFTSGGTNEQFF. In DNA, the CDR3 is TGCGCCAGCAGCTTTACTAGCGGGGGGACCAATGAGCAGTTCTTC.

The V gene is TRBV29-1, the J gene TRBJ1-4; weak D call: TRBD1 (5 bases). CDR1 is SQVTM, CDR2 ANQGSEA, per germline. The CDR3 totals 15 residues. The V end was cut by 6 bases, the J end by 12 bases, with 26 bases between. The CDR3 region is CSVNSPAGERGELFF. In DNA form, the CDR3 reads TGCAGCGTCAACTCTCCGGCTGGAGAAAGGGGAGAACTGTTTTTT. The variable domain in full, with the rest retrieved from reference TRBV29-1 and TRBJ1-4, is SAVISQKPSRDICQRGTSLTIQCQVDSQVTMMFWYRQQPGQSLTLIATANQGSEATYESGFVIDKFPISRPNLTFSTLTVSNMSPEDSSIYLCSVNSPAGERGELFFGSGTQLSVL.

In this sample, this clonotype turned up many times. CDR3 DNA sequence: TGTGCCAGCAGTGTCCCTAGGGACAGCCACTACGAGCAGTACTTC. Protein product: CASSVPRDSHYEQYF. The chain links TRBV25-1 to TRBJ2-7; 7 bases match TRBD1. Germline lookup yields CDR1 MGHDK and CDR2 SYGVNS. The CDR3 runs 15 residues. The V and J ends lost 4 bases and 3 bases, in that order; junction bases with no gene match: 9.

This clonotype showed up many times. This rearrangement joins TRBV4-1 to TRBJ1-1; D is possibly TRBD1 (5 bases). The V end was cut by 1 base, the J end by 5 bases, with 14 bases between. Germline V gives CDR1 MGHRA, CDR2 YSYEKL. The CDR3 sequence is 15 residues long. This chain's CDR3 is CASSQGGGKKTEAFF. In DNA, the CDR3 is TGCGCCAGCAGCCAAGGTGGGGGGAAAAAGACTGAAGCTTTCTTT.

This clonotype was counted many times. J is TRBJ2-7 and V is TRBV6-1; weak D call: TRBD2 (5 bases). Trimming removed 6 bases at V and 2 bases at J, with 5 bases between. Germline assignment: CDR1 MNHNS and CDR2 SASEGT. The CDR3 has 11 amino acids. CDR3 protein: CASSGTYEQYF. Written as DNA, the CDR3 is TGTGCCAGCAGCGGGACCTACGAGCAGTACTTC.

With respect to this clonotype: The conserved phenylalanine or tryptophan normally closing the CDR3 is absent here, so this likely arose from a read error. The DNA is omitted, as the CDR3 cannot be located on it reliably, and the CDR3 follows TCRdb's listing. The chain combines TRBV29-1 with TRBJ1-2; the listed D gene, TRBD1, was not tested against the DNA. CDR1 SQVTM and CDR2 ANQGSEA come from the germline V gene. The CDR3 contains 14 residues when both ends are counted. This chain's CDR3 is CSVDFSPTGSGHTL.

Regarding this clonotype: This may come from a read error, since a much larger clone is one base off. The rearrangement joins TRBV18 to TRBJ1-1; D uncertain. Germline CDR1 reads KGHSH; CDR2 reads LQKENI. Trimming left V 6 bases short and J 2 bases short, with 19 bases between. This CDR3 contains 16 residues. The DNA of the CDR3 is TGTGCCAGCTCCCCTTTTGCGGGAACCATAAACACTGAAGCTTTCTTT. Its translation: CASSPFAGTINTEAFF. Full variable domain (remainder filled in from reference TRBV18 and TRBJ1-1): NAGVMQNPRHLVRRRGQEARLRCSPMKGHSHVYWYRQLPEEGLKFMVYLQKENIIDESGMPKERFSAEFPKEGPSILRIQQVVRGDSAAYFCASSPFAGTINTEAFFGQGTRLTVV.

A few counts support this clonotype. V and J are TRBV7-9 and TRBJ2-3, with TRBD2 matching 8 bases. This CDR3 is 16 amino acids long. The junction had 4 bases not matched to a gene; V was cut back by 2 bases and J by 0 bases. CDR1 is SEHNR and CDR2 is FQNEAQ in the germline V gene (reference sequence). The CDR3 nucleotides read TGTGCCAGCAGCTTACTTGGGACTAGAAGCACAGATACGCAGTATTTT. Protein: CASSLLGTRSTDTQYF.

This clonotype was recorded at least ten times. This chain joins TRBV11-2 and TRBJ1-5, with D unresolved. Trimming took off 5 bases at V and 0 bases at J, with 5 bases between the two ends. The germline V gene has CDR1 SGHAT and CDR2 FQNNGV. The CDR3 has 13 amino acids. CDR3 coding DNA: TGTGCCAGCAGCCCGAATAGCAATCAGCCCCAGCATTTT. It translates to CASSPNSNQPQHF.

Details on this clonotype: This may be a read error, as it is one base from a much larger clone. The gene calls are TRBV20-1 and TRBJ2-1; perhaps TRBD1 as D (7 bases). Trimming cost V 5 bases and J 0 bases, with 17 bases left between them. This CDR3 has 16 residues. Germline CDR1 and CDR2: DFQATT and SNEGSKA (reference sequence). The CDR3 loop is CSAPRGAGSSYNEQFF. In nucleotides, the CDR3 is TGCAGTGCTCCCAGGGGGGCGGGAAGCTCCTACAATGAGCAGTTCTTC.

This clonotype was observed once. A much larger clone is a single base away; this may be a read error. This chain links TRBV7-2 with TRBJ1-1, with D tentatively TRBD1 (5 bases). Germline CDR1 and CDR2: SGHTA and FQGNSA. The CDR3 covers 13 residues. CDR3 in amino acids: CASSQHRNAEAFF. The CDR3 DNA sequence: TGTGCCAGCAGCCAACACAGGAACGCTGAAGCTTTCTTT.

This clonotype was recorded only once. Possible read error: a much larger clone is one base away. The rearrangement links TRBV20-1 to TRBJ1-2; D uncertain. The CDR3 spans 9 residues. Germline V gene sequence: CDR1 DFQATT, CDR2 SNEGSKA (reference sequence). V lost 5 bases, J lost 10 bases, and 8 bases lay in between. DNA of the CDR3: TGCAGTGCTGCCCATGACTACACCTTC. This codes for CSAAHDYTF.

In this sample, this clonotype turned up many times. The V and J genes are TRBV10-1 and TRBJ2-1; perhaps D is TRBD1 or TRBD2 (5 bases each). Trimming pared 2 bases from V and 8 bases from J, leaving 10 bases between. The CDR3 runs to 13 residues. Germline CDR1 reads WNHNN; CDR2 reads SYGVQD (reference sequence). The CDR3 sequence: CASSEAGTDEQFF. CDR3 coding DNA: TGCGCCAGCAGTGAGGCAGGGACCGATGAGCAGTTCTTC.

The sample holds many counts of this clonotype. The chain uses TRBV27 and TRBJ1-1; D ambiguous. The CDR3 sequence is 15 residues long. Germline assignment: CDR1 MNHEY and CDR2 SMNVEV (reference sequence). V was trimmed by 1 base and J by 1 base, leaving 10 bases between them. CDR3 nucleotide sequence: TGTGCCAGCAGTTTATATTACAGATGGAACACTGAAGCTTTCTTT. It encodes CASSLYYRWNTEAFF.

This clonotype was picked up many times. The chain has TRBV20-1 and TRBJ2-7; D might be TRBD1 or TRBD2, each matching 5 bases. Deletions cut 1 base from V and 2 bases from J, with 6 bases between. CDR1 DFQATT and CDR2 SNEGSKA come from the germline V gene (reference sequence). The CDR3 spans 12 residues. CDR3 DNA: TGCAGTGCTAGAGTGGGGGCCTACGAGCAGTACTTC. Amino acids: CSARVGAYEQYF.

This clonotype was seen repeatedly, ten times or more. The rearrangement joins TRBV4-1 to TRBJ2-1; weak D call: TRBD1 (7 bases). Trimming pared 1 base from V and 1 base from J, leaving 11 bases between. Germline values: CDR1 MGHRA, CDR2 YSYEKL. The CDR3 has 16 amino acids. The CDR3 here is CASSQGRGRSYNEQFF. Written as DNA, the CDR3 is TGCGCCAGCAGCCAAGGCAGGGGGAGGTCCTACAATGAGCAGTTCTTC.

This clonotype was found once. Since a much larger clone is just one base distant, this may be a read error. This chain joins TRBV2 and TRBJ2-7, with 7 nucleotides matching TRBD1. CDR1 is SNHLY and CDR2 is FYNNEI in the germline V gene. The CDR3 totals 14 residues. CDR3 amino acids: CASSPDRVGHEKYF. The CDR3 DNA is TGTGCCAGCAGTCCCGACAGGGTAGGGCACGAGAAGTACTTC.